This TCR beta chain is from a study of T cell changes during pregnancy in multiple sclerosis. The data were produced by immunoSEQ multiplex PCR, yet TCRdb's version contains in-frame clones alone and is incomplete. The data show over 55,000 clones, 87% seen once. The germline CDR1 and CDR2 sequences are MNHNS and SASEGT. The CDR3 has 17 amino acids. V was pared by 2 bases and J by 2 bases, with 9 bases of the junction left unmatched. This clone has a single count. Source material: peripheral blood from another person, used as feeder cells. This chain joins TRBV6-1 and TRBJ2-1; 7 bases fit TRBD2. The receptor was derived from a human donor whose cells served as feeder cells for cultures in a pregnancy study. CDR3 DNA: TGTGCCAGCAGTGAACCTCTGGGGGAGGGTACCTACAATGAGCAGTTCTTC. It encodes CASSEPLGEGTYNEQFF.